Sequencing of this T cell receptor (beta chain) was carried out in a study of T cell responses to AZD1222 COVID-19 vaccine. General study results and limits: Reportedly, nearly half the spike-specific TCRs target unmutated variant regions. Possibly, clonal diversity was underestimated; donors were largely white British and included more females.

Clones were sequenced by immunoSEQ multiplex PCR, and TCRdb holds only the in-frame ones, with some missing. The sample lists roughly 110,000 clones, about nine tenths occurring once. Points on this clone: Antigen unknown.

Looked up from germline, CDR1 is LGHNA and CDR2 is YSLEER. Trimming cost V 3 bases and J 4 bases, with 12 bases left between them. CDR3 length equals 14 residues. The material sequenced was peripheral blood, taken on day 0 of AZD1222 vaccination. The chain recombines TRBV4-3 with TRBJ1-1, with no clear D. The source is an adult in good health. The CDR3: CASSQATVGTEAFF. The CDR3 nucleotides are TGCGCCAGCAGCCAGGCTACAGTGGGCACTGAAGCTTTCTTT.